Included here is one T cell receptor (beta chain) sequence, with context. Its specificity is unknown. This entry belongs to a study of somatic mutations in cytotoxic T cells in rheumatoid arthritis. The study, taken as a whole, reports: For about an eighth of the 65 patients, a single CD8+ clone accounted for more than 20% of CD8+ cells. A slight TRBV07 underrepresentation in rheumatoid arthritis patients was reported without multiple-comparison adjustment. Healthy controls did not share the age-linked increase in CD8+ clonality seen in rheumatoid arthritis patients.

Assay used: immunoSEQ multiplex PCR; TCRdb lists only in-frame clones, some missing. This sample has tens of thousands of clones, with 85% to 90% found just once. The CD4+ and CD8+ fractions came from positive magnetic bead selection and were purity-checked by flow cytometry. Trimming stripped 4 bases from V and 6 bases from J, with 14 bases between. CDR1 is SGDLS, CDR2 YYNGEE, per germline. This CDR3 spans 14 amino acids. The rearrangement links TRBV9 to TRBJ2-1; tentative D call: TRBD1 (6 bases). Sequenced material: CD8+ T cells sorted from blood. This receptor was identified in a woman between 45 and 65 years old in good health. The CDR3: CASSPSGAANEQFF. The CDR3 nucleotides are TGTGCCAGCAGCCCATCAGGGGCTGCCAATGAGCAGTTCTTC.